The 27 T cell receptor beta chains presented below share a single source sample, sequenced in a study of blood T cells in healthy people across ages. Combining a sample-barcoded 5' primer with a J-beta primer mix, a second PCR ran for roughly 7 to 12 cycles. Via MiXCR, TCRdb re-called the 5' RACE reads, giving one row per CDR3 protein. This repertoire shows about 1.4 million distinct CDR3 sequences, around 55% found once; its top ten account for under 8.5%. The sample was blood. These receptors were collected from a man aged 18-30 years in good health.

On this clonotype: One junction end does not reproduce the germline sequence, and a read error may be involved. The chain recombines TRBV27 with TRBJ2-2; weak D call: TRBD2 (6 bases). This CDR3 region has 15 residues. The V gene's germline CDR1 is MNHEY and CDR2 SMNVEV (reference sequence). CDR3 DNA: TGTGCCAGCAGTTTTGGGAGGCCGAACGCCGGGGAGCTGTTTTTT. It specifies CASSFGRPNAGELFF.

This clonotype was seen a handful of times. The chain carries TRBV12-3 or TRBV12-4 and TRBJ1-1, with a weak D call TRBD1 (5 bases). This CDR3 is built from 14 residues. Deletions cut 5 bases from V and 7 bases from J, with 17 bases between. In nucleotides, the CDR3 is TGTGCCAGCAGTCCGGGGGGTGGGGCGGGTGAAGCTTTCTTT. As protein: CASSPGGGAGEAFF.

The V gene is TRBV7-9, the J gene TRBJ2-4; D is possibly TRBD2 (5 bases). The DNA matches TRBJ2-7 better at its end, which makes the J call doubtful. The CDR3 totals 13 residues. The V gene's germline CDR1 is SEHNR and CDR2 FQNEAQ (reference sequence). CDR3 region: CASSIPEGYEQYF. Written as DNA, the CDR3 is TGTGCCAGCAGCATCCCAGAGGGCTACGAGCAGTACTTC.

This clonotype was detected only a few times. The V gene is TRBV2, the J gene TRBJ2-7; D is unresolved. V shed 1 base and J shed 3 bases, with 7 bases lying between them. This CDR3 has 13 residues. CDR1 is SNHLY and CDR2 is FYNNEI in the germline V gene. In DNA, the CDR3 is TGTGCCAGCAGTGAAGGACGGTACTACGAGCAGTACTTC. Residues: CASSEGRYYEQYF.

The rearrangement links TRBV19 to TRBJ1-5; perhaps TRBD1 as D (5 bases). The germline V gene encodes CDR1 LNHDA and CDR2 SQIVND (reference sequence). Trimming stripped 3 bases from V and 1 base from J, with 10 bases between. The CDR3 is 15 residues long. CDR3 loop: CASSIRGESNQPQHF. CDR3 sequence (DNA): TGTGCCAGTAGTATCCGGGGGGAAAGCAATCAGCCCCAGCATTTT.

The gene calls are TRBV20-1 and TRBJ2-4; D may match TRBD1 or TRBD2 (5 bases each). The CDR3 contains 15 residues. The V and J ends lost 0 bases and 13 bases respectively, with 22 bases between them. Germline CDR1 and CDR2: DFQATT and SNEGSKA (reference sequence). The chain's CDR3 is CSAREKGSGPREQYF. The DNA for the CDR3 is TGCAGTGCTAGAGAAAAGGGTTCGGGGCCCCGAGAGCAGTACTTC.

This clonotype was observed at least ten times. The chain links TRBV28 to TRBJ2-5, with D possibly TRBD2 on 5 matching bases. The CDR3 covers 16 residues. The ends were cut back, 1 base at V and 1 base at J, with 13 bases in the middle. CDR1 and CDR2 from the germline V gene are MDHEN and SYDVKM. The CDR3 here is CASSLLEVTTQETQYF. The CDR3, as DNA: TGTGCCAGCAGTTTATTGGAGGTTACTACCCAAGAGACCCAGTACTTC.

The chain is built from TRBV6-1 and TRBJ2-2, with no clear D. This CDR3 has 10 residues. CDR1 and CDR2 from the germline V gene are MNHNS and SASEGT. The germline V and J ends were trimmed by 7 bases and 8 bases, with 5 bases remaining between them. The CDR3 region is CASTGGELFF. Written as DNA, the CDR3 is TGTGCCAGCACCGGGGGGGAGCTGTTTTTT.

This sequence joins TRBV12-3 or TRBV12-4 and TRBJ1-4; possible D gene TRBD1, 6 bases. V lost 2 bases, J lost 2 bases, and 12 bases lay in between. CDR3 length: 16 amino acids. CDR3 sequence (DNA): TGTGCCAGCAGTTTAAACAGGGAGAATACTAATGAAAAACTGTTTTTT. Encoded protein: CASSLNRENTNEKLFF.

The chain couples TRBV6-5 to TRBJ1-5; D possibly corresponds to TRBD1 (6 bases). Germline CDR1 reads MNHEY; CDR2 reads SVGAGI. The CDR3 extends over 16 amino acids. The V gene lost 10 bases and the J gene lost 3 bases, with 22 bases spanning the gap. DNA of the CDR3: TGTGCCACCGCCTCTTTACAGGACAGAGACAATCAGCCCCAGCATTTT. Translating gives CATASLQDRDNQPQHF.

In this sample, this clonotype turned up a few times. This chain links TRBV4-1 with TRBJ2-3; D possibly corresponds to TRBD2 (6 bases). V gave up 2 bases and J gave up 6 bases, with 12 bases separating them. CDR1 is MGHRA and CDR2 is YSYEKL in the germline V gene. The CDR3 contains 14 residues. CDR3 amino acids: CASSQRTMRDTQYF. CDR3 DNA sequence: TGCGCCAGCAGCCAAAGGACTATGAGGGATACGCAGTATTTT.

This rearrangement joins TRBV4-2 to TRBJ2-3, with TRBD2 matching over 8 bases. V was pared by 1 base and J by 5 bases, with 8 bases of the junction left unmatched. The CDR3 covers 16 residues. Germline V gene lookup returns CDR1 LGHNA and CDR2 YNFKEQ. CDR3 DNA: TGTGCCAGCAGCCAAGTAACGGGGGGGCCCCAAGATACGCAGTATTTT. Its protein product is CASSQVTGGPQDTQYF.

Of note for this clonotype: An end of the junction differs from the germline gene, which may be a read error. Written as DNA, the CDR3 is TGTGCCAGCAGCCACCTACTTAGCGGGAGCTCCTACAATGGGCAGTTCTTC. This gives the protein CASSHLLSGSSYNGQFF. This chain joins TRBV14 and TRBJ2-1, with 9 bases fitting TRBD2. The CDR3 is 17 amino acids. Germline V CDR1 and CDR2: SGHDN, FVKESK.

The chain combines TRBV7-8 with TRBJ2-3; D may be TRBD1 (8 bases). V lost 0 bases to trimming and J lost 4 bases, with 17 bases between them. The CDR3 length is 17 residues. The germline gives CDR1 SGHVS, CDR2 FQNEAQ. CDR3 nucleotides: TGTGCCAGCAGCTTAGCGCTCGACAGGGGAGGGCCAGATACGCAGTATTTT. Its translation is CASSLALDRGGPDTQYF.

The rearrangement uses TRBV11-3 and TRBJ2-2, with a tentative D call TRBD2 (6 bases). CDR1 is SGHNT and CDR2 is YENEEA in the germline V gene. The CDR3 length is 16 residues. V lost 2 bases to trimming and J lost 5 bases, with 15 bases between them. The CDR3 sequence is CASSLHGLFGTGELFF. The CDR3 DNA reads as TGTGCCAGCAGCTTACATGGACTATTTGGGACCGGGGAGCTGTTTTTT.

In this sample, this clonotype turned up a few times. The J gene is TRBJ2-7, the V gene TRBV6-5, with 7 bases fitting TRBD2. With 5 bases clipped from V and 0 bases from J, the junction kept 4 bases outside the gene matches. This CDR3 contains 14 residues. Germline V gene data show CDR1 as MNHEY and CDR2 as SVGAGI. Here the CDR3 reads CASSLGRYSYEQYF. In DNA form, the CDR3 reads TGTGCCAGCAGTCTCGGGAGGTACTCCTACGAGCAGTACTTC.

This clonotype was recorded a few times. The chain recombines TRBV28 with TRBJ1-4; 8 positions agree with TRBD1. Germline V gene sequence: CDR1 MDHEN, CDR2 SYDVKM. V shed 6 bases, J shed 7 bases, and the junction held 7 bases outside the gene matches. CDR3 length: 14 residues. CDR3: CASRPGTGAEKLFF. CDR3 sequence (DNA): TGTGCCAGCAGACCGGGGACAGGAGCTGAAAAACTGTTTTTT.

Only a few counts were recorded for this clonotype. The chain employs TRBV6-2 or TRBV6-3 and TRBJ1-2, with 7 bases identical to TRBD1. V lost 7 bases and J lost 3; bases outside the gene matches: 8. The CDR3 sequence is 14 residues long. Germline V gene lookup returns CDR1 MNHEY and CDR2 SVGEGT. The CDR3 protein is CASTLDRVDYGYTF. The CDR3 DNA is TGTGCCAGCACCCTCGACAGGGTAGACTATGGCTACACCTTC.

A few counts support this clonotype. The CDR3 loop reads CASAAGQETQYF. The CDR3 nucleotides are TGTGCCAGCGCGGCAGGTCAAGAGACCCAGTACTTC. The rearrangement uses TRBV6-5 and TRBJ2-5; no reliable D call. Germline V CDR1 and CDR2: MNHEY, SVGAGI. The V gene lost 8 bases and the J gene lost 2 bases, with 9 bases spanning the gap. This CDR3 comprises 12 residues.

The V call is TRBV12-3 or TRBV12-4, the J call TRBJ1-4, with unresolved D. With 4 bases removed from V and 7 bases from J, the gap between germline ends came to 10 bases. The CDR3 has 13 residues. CDR3 DNA: TGTGCCAGCAGTTCTGCTCTCGGTGAAAAACTGTTTTTT. Translated: CASSSALGEKLFF.

This clonotype was recorded once. V is TRBV6-1 and J is TRBJ2-7, with 11 bases lining up with TRBD1. Losses at the gene ends were 7 bases for V and 3 bases for J; bases not matched to a gene: 5. The germline gives CDR1 MNHNS, CDR2 SASEGT. The CDR3 has 14 amino acids. For the CDR3, the DNA is TGTGCCAGCACTAGGGACAGGGGGTTCTACGAGCAGTACTTC. This sequence encodes CASTRDRGFYEQYF.

The chain carries TRBV11-2 and TRBJ2-6; D ambiguous. Trimming removed 3 bases from V and 0 bases from J, with 15 bases in between. Germline loops: CDR1 SGHAT, CDR2 FQNNGV. The CDR3 extends over 18 amino acids. This chain's CDR3 is CASSFRPGLYSGANVLTF. For the CDR3, the DNA is TGTGCCAGCAGCTTCAGGCCGGGCCTCTACTCTGGGGCCAACGTCCTGACTTTC.

This chain joins TRBV4-1 and TRBJ2-7; D is perhaps TRBD2 (6 bases). The CDR3 runs 16 residues. Looked up from germline, CDR1 is MGHRA and CDR2 is YSYEKL. With 1 base removed from V and 2 bases from J, the gap between germline ends came to 15 bases. CDR3 residues: CASSQGRAQRAYEQYF. DNA for the CDR3: TGCGCCAGCAGCCAAGGCCGGGCGCAGCGGGCCTACGAGCAGTACTTC.

V gene TRBV6-5 combines with J gene TRBJ2-1; 10 bases are shared with TRBD2. CDR3 size: 16 residues. Germline trimming cut 0 bases from V and 4 bases from J; bases unmatched to any gene: 3. The germline CDR1 and CDR2 sequences are MNHEY and SVGAGI. The CDR3, as DNA: TGTGCCAGCAGTTACTCTACTAGCGGGATTTACAATGAGCAGTTCTTC. Its translation: CASSYSTSGIYNEQFF.

This clonotype was counted only a few times. The chain links TRBV29-1 to TRBJ2-4; weak D call: TRBD2 (5 bases). Germline lookup yields CDR1 SQVTM and CDR2 ANQGSEA. This CDR3 is built from 14 residues. The V and J ends lost 4 bases and 1 base respectively, with 11 bases between them. CDR3 DNA sequence: TGCAGCGTTGCAGCGGAGCGGGCCAAAAACATTCAGTACTTC. Translated: CSVAAERAKNIQYF.

The chain combines TRBV5-1 with TRBJ2-3; 7 bases are a match to TRBD2. The CDR3 sequence is 16 residues long. V trimming: 0 bases; J trimming: 3 bases; junction bases outside the gene matches: 7. Germline V CDR1 and CDR2: SGHRS, YFSETQ. The CDR3 spells CASSLGGGSWTDTQYF. CDR3 sequence (DNA): TGCGCCAGCAGCTTGGGAGGCGGGAGTTGGACAGATACGCAGTATTTT.

This chain links TRBV20-1 with TRBJ2-3; 7 bases match TRBD1. Germline V lookup: CDR1 DFQATT, CDR2 SNEGSKA (reference sequence). The CDR3 sequence is 16 residues long. V shed 3 bases, J shed 4 bases, and the junction held 13 bases outside the gene matches. CDR3: CSASIDRAGRADTQYF. For the CDR3, the DNA is TGCAGTGCTAGTATCGACAGGGCCGGCAGGGCAGATACGCAGTATTTT.